The clone carrying this TCR beta chain was detected many times. The data originate from a study of regulatory T cells in long-lasting Graves disease. Overall study: For under 3 months, newly diagnosed Graves' patients had been taking antithyroid drugs.

Investigators prepared the TCR beta libraries by applying iRepertoire HTBI primers and Arm-PCR of CDR3 regions. One entry per CDR3 protein, called by TCRdb with MiXCR from the multiplex PCR reads. This table holds some 500,000 distinct CDR3 sequences, approximately 15% found once. Regarding time point: newly diagnosed GD, antithyroid drugs for less than 3 months. Construction of the TCR library relied on RNA isolated from PBMCs. Germline CDR1 and CDR2: SGDLS and YYNGEE. Between the trimmed V and J ends, which lost 0 bases and 5 bases, there was a span of 15 bases. This CDR3 comprises 16 residues. This sample was also put to use in a study of T cells in Graves' hyperthyroidism and ophthalmopathy. That study adds: RT-PCR in the first round (using the HTBI primer set) targeted the TCR CDR3.

The source material was peripheral blood mononuclear cells (PBMCs), sampled at new diagnosis, from a patient treated with antithyroid drugs. This receptor was taken from a man aged 25 to 40 with Graves disease. The V call is TRBV9, the J call TRBJ1-5, with D unclear. CDR3 loop: CASSVGPDPRDQPQHF. The CDR3 DNA is TGTGCCAGCAGCGTAGGCCCAGACCCGAGGGATCAGCCCCAGCATTTT.